This T cell receptor beta chain was profiled in a study of blood T cell repertoires in COVID-19. Original data processing: Amplification of reference gene primers was used by the study to estimate nucleated cell counts. Assay used: immunoSEQ multiplex PCR; TCRdb lists only in-frame clones, some missing. The V and J calls and clone size were taken over from that table, and D and trimming were inferred from the DNA. The sample has 26,000 or so clones, roughly 87% seen once; the top ten hold under 6%. The V and J ends lost 8 bases and 5 bases, in that order; junction bases with no gene match: 10. This CDR3 has 14 amino acids. Germline CDR1 is GTSNPN and CDR2 is SVGIG (reference sequence).

The clonotype was recovered from a man between 60 and 70 years old with active COVID-19. Sequencing was done on a sample of peripheral blood. The chain joins TRBV30 to TRBJ2-2; 8 nucleotides line up with TRBD1. The CDR3 DNA is TGTGCCCTTCGGACAGGGCCAGGGACCGGGGAGCTGTTTTTT. This gives the protein CALRTGPGTGELFF.